The entry below gives a single TCR beta chain sequence along with its context. The data were obtained in a study of blood T cell repertoires in COVID-19. Study as a whole: Acute-phase and convalescent COVID-19 samples originated in the United States, Italy and Spain. PBMCs, B-cell-depleted T cells, or T cells were the source of the cDNA or gDNA that made up the material.

V was clipped by 6 bases and J by 9 bases; unmatched bases: 4. CDR1 is MNHNY and CDR2 is SVGAGI in the germline V gene (reference sequence). CDR3 length: 12 residues. In the original processing: Reference gene primer amplification gave nucleated cell count estimates. Profiling relied on immunoSEQ multiplex PCR, and the TCRdb table lists in-frame clones only, not all of them. The DNA was the basis for D and trimming; V, J and clone size are from that table. Of 200,000 or so clones detected, less than 90% appear once; the ten largest clones hold roughly 2%. The sequence derives from a man between 70 and 80 years old with active or convalescent COVID-19. The specimen was peripheral blood. V usage is TRBV6-6 and J usage is TRBJ2-1, with 8 nucleotides matching TRBD1. DNA of the CDR3: TGTGCCAGCAGCCAGGGGGCAGGTGAGCAGTTCTTC. Translated: CASSQGAGEQFF.